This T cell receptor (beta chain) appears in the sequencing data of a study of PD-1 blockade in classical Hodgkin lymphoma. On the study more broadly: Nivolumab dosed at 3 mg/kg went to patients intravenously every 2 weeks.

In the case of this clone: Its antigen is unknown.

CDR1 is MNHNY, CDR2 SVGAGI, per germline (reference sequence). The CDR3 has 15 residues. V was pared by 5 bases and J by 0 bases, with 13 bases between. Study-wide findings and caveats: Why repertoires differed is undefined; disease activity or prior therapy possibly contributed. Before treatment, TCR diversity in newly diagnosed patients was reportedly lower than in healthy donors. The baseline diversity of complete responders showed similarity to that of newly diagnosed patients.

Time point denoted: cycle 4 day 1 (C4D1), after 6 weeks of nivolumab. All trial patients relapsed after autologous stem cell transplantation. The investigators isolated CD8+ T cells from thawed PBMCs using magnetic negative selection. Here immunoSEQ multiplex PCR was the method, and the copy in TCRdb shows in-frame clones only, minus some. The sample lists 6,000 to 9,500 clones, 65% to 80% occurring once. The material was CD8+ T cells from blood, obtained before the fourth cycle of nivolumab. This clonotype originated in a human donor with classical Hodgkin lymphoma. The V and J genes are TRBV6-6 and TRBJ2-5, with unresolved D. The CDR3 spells CASSMLRTYQETQYF. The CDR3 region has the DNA TGTGCCAGCAGTATGCTACGAACGTACCAAGAGACCCAGTACTTC.